This is a list of T cell receptor beta chains from one sample in a study of blood T cell repertoires in COVID-19. The assay was immunoSEQ multiplex PCR, and TCRdb's table has in-frame clones only and misses some. The sample gives about 180,000 clones, more than 75% of which show up once; 17% is in the top ten. Sample: PBMCs or T cells enriched from blood (not recorded which). These receptors all come from a woman aged 50 to 65 who had recovered from COVID-19. The CDR3 runs from the conserved cysteine through the conserved F or W. The D gene is left open where the match is weak. Size values are once, few and many counts, or a class for expanded clones, and some rows have none.

length	V	J	D	size	DNA	CDR3
16	TRBV4-1	TRBJ2-1	TRBD2	NA	TGCGCCAGCAGCCAAGATAGCGGGAGGTTCTACAATGAGCAGTTCTTC	CASSQDSGRFYNEQFF
18	TRBV11-2	TRBJ1-2	TRBD1	NA	TGTGCCAGCAGCTTAGATAGGGTGTCCTTCCGGGACAGGGGAGGCTACACCTTC	CASSLDRVSFRDRGGYTF
15	TRBV7-9	TRBJ2-5	NA	NA	TGTGCCAGCAGCTTATGGACCACGGGAAAAGAGACCCAGTACTTC	CASSLWTTGKETQYF
17	TRBV19	TRBJ1-5	TRBD1	NA	TGTGCCAGTAGTATTTTACAGGGGGTTCTGGGCAATCAGCCCCAGCATTTT	CASSILQGVLGNQPQHF
14	TRBV6-5	TRBJ1-3	NA	NA	TGTGCCAGCAGAACAGGGACCTCTGGAAACACCATATATTTT	CASRTGTSGNTIYF
12	TRBV27	TRBJ2-1	NA	NA	TGTGCCAGCAGTTTTTGGGGGCTTGAGCAGTTCTTC	CASSFWGLEQFF
12	TRBV11-3	TRBJ2-1	TRBD2	NA	TGTGCCAGCACCTCTAGCGGGGGTGAGCAGTTCTTC	CASTSSGGEQFF
14	TRBV28	TRBJ2-7	NA	NA	TGTGCCAGCAGTTTGGCCTCCTCCCTAGACGAGCAGTACTTC	CASSLASSLDEQYF
12	TRBV11-2	TRBJ2-2	NA	NA	TGTGCCAGCAGCTTAGTAGCTGGGGAGCTGTTTTTT	CASSLVAGELFF
15	TRBV27	TRBJ1-1	NA	NA	TGTGCCAGCAGTTCCCAGGGCACCTTGAACACTGAAGCTTTCTTT	CASSSQGTLNTEAFF
15	TRBV5-4	TRBJ2-5	TRBD1	NA	TGTGCCAGCAGTCCCGGCGGACAGGGGCAGCGAACCCAGTACTTC	CASSPGGQGQRTQYF
14	TRBV9	TRBJ2-7	NA	once	TGTGCCAGCAGCGTAAACTGGGAGTCCTACGAGCAGTACTTC	CASSVNWESYEQYF
14	TRBV21-1	TRBJ2-5	NA	NA	TGTGCCAGCAGATCCCGGGACAGCAAAGAGACCCAGTACTTC	CASRSRDSKETQYF
16	TRBV18	TRBJ2-7	TRBD1	NA	TGTGCCAGCTCACCACAATTGGGACAGGGGCCCTACGAGCAGTACTTC	CASSPQLGQGPYEQYF
14	TRBV7-8	TRBJ2-1	NA	NA	TGTGCCAGCAGCCCGAGACAGGCTTCCCATGAGCAGTTCTTC	CASSPRQASHEQFF
15	TRBV5-8	TRBJ2-2	NA	NA	TGTGCCAGCAGCTTGGGTAGGGGGAACACCGGGGAGCTGTTTTTT	CASSLGRGNTGELFF
15	TRBV5-1	TRBJ2-2	NA	NA	TGCGCCAGCAGGCCAACGGGATCGAACACCGGGGAGCTGTTTTTT	CASRPTGSNTGELFF